The TCR beta chain described here comes from a study of T cells after yellow fever vaccination. Regarding this clonotype: Antigen specificity is unknown.

Study findings and constraints: A weaker but faster secondary response was observed, peaking on day 5 versus 15.

TCRdb re-called the 5' RACE reads through MiXCR, storing one row per CDR3 protein. The data contain 150,000 to 200,000 distinct CDR3 sequences, approximately 10% of them singletons. The CDR3 is made up of 13 amino acids. Germline V gene lookup returns CDR1 SGHNT and CDR2 YYREEE (reference sequence). V lost 1 base and J 5 bases, leaving 7 bases between the germline ends. This rearrangement joins TRBV5-4 to TRBJ2-1; D is undetermined. The starting material was CD8+ T cells sorted from PBMCs, obtained 15 days after the yellow fever booster vaccination. The TCR was taken from a man younger than 30 who received the YFV17D yellow fever vaccine. DNA for the CDR3: TGTGCCAGCAGCTTGCCGGCGGACAATGAGCAGTTCTTC. It encodes CASSLPADNEQFF.